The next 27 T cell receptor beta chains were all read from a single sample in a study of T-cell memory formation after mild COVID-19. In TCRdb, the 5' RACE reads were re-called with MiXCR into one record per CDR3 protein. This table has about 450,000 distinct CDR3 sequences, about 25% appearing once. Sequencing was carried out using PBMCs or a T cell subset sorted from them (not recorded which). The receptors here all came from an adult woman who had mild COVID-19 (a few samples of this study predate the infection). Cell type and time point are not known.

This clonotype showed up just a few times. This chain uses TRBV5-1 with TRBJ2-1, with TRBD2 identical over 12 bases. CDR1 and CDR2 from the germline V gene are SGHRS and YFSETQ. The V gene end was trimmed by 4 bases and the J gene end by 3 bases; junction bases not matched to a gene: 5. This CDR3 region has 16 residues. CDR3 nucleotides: TGCGCCAGCAGCCCTACGGGACTAGCGGGCTACAATGAGCAGTTCTTC. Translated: CASSPTGLAGYNEQFF.

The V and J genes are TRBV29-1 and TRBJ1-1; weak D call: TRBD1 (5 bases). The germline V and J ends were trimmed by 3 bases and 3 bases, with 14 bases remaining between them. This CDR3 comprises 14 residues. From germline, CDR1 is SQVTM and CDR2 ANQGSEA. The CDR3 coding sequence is TGCAGCGTTGAGGTGCAGGGCCAAGACACTGAAGCTTTCTTT. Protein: CSVEVQGQDTEAFF.

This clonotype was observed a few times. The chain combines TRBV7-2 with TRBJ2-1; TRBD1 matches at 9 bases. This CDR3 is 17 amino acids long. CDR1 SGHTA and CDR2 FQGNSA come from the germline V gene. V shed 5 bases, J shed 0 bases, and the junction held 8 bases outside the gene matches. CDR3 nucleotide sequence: TGTGCCAGCAGCCTGGACAGGGGCCTTAGCTCCTACAATGAGCAGTTCTTC. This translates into CASSLDRGLSSYNEQFF.

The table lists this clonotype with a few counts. The CDR3 spells CASSWGDPYQPQHF. CDR3 DNA sequence: TGTGCCAGCAGTTGGGGGGACCCCTATCAGCCCCAGCATTTT. V gene TRBV12-3 or TRBV12-4 combines with J gene TRBJ1-5; TRBD1 might be the D (5 bases). The CDR3 spans 14 residues. The V end lost 4 bases, the J end lost 5 bases, and 12 bases lay between the germline ends.

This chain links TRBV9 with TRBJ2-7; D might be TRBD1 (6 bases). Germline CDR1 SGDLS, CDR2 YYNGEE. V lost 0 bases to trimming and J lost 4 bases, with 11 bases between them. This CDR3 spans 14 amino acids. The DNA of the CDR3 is TGTGCCAGCAGCGTAGGAGACAGGATTTACGAGCAGTACTTC. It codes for CASSVGDRIYEQYF.

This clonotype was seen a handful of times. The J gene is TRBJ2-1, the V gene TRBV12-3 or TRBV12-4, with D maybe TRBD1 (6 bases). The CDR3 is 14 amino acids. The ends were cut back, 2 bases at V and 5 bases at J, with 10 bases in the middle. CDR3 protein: CASSLTGNNNEQFF. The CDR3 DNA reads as TGTGCCAGCAGTTTAACAGGGAATAACAATGAGCAGTTCTTC.

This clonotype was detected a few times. The CDR3 loop is CASSLAPGGKETQYF. The CDR3 DNA follows: TGCGCCAGCAGCTTGGCCCCAGGGGGGAAAGAGACCCAGTACTTC. The chain uses TRBV5-1 and TRBJ2-5; perhaps TRBD1 as D (7 bases). Looked up from germline, CDR1 is SGHRS and CDR2 is YFSETQ. With 0 bases removed from V and 3 bases from J, the gap between germline ends came to 12 bases. This CDR3 comprises 15 residues.

The CDR3 DNA sequence: TGCGCCAGCAGCTTGACCGTACAGCGGAACACAGATACGCAGTATTTT. Its translation is CASSLTVQRNTDTQYF. The V gene is TRBV5-1, the J gene TRBJ2-3; a weak D match, TRBD2 (5 bases). Per germline, CDR1 SGHRS and CDR2 YFSETQ. Trimming cost V 1 base and J 2 bases, with 14 bases left between them. The length of the CDR3 is 16 residues. Filled out from reference TRBV5-1 and TRBJ2-3, the complete variable domain reads KAGVTQTPRYLIKTRGQQVTLSCSPISGHRSVSWYQQTPGQGLQFLFEYFSETQRNKGNFPGRFSGRQFSNSRSEMNVSTLELGDSALYLCASSLTVQRNTDTQYFGPGTRLTVL.

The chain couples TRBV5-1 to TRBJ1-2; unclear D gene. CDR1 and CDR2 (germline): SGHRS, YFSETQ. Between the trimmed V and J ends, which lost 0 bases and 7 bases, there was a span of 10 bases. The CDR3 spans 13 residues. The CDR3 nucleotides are TGCGCCAGCAGCTTGGAGTGGAGAGCTGGCTACACCTTC. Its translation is CASSLEWRAGYTF.

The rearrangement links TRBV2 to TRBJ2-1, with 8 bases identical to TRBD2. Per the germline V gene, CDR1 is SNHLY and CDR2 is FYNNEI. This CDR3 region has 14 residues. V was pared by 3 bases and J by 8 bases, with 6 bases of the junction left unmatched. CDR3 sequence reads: CASSDTGGPHEQFF. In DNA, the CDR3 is TGTGCCAGCAGTGATACGGGAGGGCCTCATGAGCAGTTCTTC.

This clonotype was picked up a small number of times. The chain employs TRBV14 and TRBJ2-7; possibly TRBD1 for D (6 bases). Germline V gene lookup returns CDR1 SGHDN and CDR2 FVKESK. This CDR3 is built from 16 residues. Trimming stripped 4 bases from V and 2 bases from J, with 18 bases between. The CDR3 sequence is CASSPIPGAGTYEQYF. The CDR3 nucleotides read TGTGCCAGCAGCCCCATCCCAGGGGCGGGCACCTACGAGCAGTACTTC.

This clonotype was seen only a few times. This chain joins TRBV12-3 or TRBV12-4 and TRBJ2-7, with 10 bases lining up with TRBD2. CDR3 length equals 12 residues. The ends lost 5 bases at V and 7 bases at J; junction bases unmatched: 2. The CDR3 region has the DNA TGTGCCAGCAGTCGACTAGCGGGTGAGCAGTACTTC. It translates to CASSRLAGEQYF.

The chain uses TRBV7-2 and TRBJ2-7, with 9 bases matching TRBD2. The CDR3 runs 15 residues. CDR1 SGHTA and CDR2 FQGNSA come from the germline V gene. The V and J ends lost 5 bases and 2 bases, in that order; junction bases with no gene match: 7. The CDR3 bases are TGTGCCAGCAGCCAGAGCGGGGGGCCTGCCTACGAGCAGTACTTC. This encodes CASSQSGGPAYEQYF.

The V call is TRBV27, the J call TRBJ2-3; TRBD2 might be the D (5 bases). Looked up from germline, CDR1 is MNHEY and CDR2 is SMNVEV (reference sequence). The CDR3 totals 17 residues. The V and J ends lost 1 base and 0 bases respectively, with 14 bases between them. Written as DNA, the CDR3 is TGTGCCAGCAGTTTATGGTCCCTAGCCAAAAGCACAGATACGCAGTATTTT. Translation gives CASSLWSLAKSTDTQYF.

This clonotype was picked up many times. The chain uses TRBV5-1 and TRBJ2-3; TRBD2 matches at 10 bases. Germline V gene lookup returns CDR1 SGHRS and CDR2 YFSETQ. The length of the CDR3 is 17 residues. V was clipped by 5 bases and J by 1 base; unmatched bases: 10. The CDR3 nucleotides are TGCGCCAGCAGGGATAGTACTAGCGGGATAGGCACAGATACGCAGTATTTT. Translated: CASRDSTSGIGTDTQYF.

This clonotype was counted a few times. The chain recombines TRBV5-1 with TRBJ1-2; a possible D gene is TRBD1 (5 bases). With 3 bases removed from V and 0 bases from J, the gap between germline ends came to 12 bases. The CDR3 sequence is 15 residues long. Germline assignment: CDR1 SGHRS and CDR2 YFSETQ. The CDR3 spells CASSSTGTANYGYTF. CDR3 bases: TGCGCCAGCAGCTCGACCGGGACGGCTAACTATGGCTACACCTTC. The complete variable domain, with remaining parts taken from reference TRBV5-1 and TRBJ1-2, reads KAGVTQTPRYLIKTRGQQVTLSCSPISGHRSVSWYQQTPGQGLQFLFEYFSETQRNKGNFPGRFSGRQFSNSRSEMNVSTLELGDSALYLCASSSTGTANYGYTFGSGTRLTVV.

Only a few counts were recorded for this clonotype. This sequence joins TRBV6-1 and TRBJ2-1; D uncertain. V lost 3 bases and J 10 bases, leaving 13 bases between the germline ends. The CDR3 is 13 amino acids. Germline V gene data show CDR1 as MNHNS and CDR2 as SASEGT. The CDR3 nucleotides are TGTGCCAGCAGTGACGGGCCGCCCAAGGAGCAGTTCTTC. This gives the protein CASSDGPPKEQFF.

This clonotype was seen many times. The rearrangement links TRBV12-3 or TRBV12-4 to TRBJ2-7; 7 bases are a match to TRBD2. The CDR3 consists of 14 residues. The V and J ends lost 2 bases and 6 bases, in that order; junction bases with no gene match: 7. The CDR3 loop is CASSLRRLASEQYF. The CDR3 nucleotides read TGTGCCAGCAGTTTACGCCGACTAGCAAGCGAGCAGTACTTC.

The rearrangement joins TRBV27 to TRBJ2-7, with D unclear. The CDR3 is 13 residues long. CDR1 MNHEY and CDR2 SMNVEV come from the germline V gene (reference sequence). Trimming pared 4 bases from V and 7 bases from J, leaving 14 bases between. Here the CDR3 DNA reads TGTGCCAGCAGTTCCCGAAGTATGCGGGAGCAGTACTTC. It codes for CASSSRSMREQYF.

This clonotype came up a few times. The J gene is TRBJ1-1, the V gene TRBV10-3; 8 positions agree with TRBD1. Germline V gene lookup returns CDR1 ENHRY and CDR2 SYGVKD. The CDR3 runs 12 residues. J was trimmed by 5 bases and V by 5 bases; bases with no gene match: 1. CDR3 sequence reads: CAISTGGTEAFF. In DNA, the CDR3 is TGTGCCATCAGTACAGGGGGGACTGAAGCTTTCTTT.

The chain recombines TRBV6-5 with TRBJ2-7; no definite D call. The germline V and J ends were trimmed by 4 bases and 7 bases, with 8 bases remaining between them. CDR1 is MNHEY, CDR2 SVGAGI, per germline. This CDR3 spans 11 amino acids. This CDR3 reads CASSSQREQYF. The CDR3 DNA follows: TGTGCCAGCAGTTCCCAGAGGGAGCAGTACTTC.

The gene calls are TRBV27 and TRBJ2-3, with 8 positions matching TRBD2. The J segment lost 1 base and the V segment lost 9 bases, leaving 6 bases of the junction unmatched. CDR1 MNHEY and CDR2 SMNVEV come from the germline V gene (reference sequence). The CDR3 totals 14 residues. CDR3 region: CASLSTSGTDTQYF. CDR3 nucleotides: TGTGCCAGTTTATCGACTAGCGGCACAGATACGCAGTATTTT.

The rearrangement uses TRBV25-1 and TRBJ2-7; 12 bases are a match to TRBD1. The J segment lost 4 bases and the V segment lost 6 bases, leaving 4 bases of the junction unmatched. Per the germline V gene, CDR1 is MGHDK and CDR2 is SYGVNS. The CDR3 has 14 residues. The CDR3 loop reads CASSGTGGNYEQYF. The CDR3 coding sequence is TGTGCCAGCAGCGGGACAGGGGGCAATTACGAGCAGTACTTC.

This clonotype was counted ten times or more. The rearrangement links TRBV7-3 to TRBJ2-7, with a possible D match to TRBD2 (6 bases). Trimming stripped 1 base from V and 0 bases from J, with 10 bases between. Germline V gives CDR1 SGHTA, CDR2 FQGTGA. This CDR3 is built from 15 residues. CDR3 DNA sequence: TGTGCCAGCAGCTTAAGGCGGGGCAGCTCCTACGAGCAGTACTTC. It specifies CASSLRRGSSYEQYF.

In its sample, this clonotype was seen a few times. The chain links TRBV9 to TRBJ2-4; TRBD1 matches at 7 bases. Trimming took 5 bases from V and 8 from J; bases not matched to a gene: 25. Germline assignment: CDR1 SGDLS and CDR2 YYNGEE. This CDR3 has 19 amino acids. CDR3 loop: CASSAGPNRQGLVVDIQYF. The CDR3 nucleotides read TGTGCCAGCAGTGCAGGGCCCAACAGACAGGGTCTTGTAGTAGACATTCAGTACTTC.

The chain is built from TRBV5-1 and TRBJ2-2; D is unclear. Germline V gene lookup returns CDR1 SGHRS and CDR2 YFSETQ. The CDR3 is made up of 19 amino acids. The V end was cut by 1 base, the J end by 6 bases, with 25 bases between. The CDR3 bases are TGCGCCAGCAGCTTGTCTTTCTATTTCTCGGAGAAGCTATCCGGGGAGCTGTTTTTT. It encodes CASSLSFYFSEKLSGELFF.

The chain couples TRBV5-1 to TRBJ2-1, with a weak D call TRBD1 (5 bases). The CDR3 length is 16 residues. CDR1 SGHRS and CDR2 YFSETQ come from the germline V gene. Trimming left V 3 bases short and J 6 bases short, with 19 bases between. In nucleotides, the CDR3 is TGCGCCAGCAGCTCCACCTTGGGGCACCGGGTCAATGAGCAGTTCTTC. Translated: CASSSTLGHRVNEQFF.